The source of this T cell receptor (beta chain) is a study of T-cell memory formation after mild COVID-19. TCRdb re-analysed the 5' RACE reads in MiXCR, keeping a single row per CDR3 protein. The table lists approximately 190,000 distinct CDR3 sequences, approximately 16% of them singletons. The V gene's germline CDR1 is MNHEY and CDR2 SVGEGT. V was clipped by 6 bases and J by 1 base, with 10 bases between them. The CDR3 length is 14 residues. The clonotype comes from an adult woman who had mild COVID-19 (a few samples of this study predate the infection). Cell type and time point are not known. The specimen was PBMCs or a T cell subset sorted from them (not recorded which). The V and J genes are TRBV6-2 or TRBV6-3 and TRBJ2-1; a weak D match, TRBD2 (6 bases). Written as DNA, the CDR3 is TGTGCCAGCAGGAGGAGGGAATCCTACAATGAGCAGTTCTTC. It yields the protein CASRRRESYNEQFF.